These T cell receptor beta chains were read from a single sample in a study of blood T cell repertoires in COVID-19. Sequencing used immunoSEQ multiplex PCR; TCRdb keeps in-frame clones, though not all of them. Of about 70,000 clones in the sample, approximately 80% are singletons; the top ten hold 15% to 20%. The specimen sequenced was peripheral blood. These receptors were collected from a man aged 65 to 79 who had recovered from COVID-19. CDR3s include the opening cysteine and the closing phenylalanine or tryptophan. Fields, in order: V gene, clone size, D gene, J gene, CDR3 protein, CDR3 DNA. A D gene is named only where the DNA matches it firmly. Some rows have no size entry. The others give once, few or many, or a class for an expanded clone.

>TRBV27|-|TRBD1|TRBJ1-2
CASSFRTGDGYTF
TGTGCCAGCAGTTTTCGGACAGGGGACGGCTACACCTTC
>TRBV7-2|-|TRBD1|TRBJ1-2
CASSPYNLGTGENYGYTF
TGTGCCAGCAGCCCTTACAACCTCGGGACAGGGGAAAACTATGGCTACACCTTC
>TRBV19|few|-|TRBJ1-2
CASSTGGDGYTF
TGTGCCAGTAGTACCGGGGGGGATGGCTACACCTTC
>TRBV3-1/TRBV3-2|once|TRBD1|TRBJ1-1
CASSRQGPTEAFF
TGTGCCAGCAGCAGACAGGGTCCCACTGAAGCTTTCTTT
>TRBV7-2|-|TRBD2|TRBJ2-1
CASSSWTSGRMGSYNEQFF
TGTGCCAGCAGCTCTTGGACTAGCGGGAGGATGGGGTCCTACAATGAGCAGTTCTTC
>TRBV7-2|-|TRBD2|TRBJ2-7
CASSFTTSVWGYEQYF
TGTGCCAGCAGCTTTACGACTAGCGTTTGGGGCTACGAGCAGTACTTC
>TRBV3-1/TRBV3-2|-|-|TRBJ1-2
CASSQASGLNYGYTF
TGTGCCAGCAGCCAAGCTTCAGGGCTTAACTATGGCTACACCTTC
>TRBV9|-|-|TRBJ1-3
CASNRDTQTGGNTIYF
TGTGCCAGCAACCGGGACACACAGACTGGTGGAAACACCATATATTTT
>TRBV6-6|-|TRBD1|TRBJ1-5
CASSYSDRWSNQPQHF
TGTGCCAGCAGTTACTCGGACAGGTGGAGCAATCAGCCCCAGCATTTT
>TRBV28|-|-|TRBJ2-7
CASSAPRGRGKREQYF
TGTGCCAGCAGTGCGCCGAGGGGCAGGGGAAAACGCGAGCAGTACTTC
>TRBV5-3|-|TRBD1|TRBJ1-5
CARSLVTGKESQPQHF
TGTGCCAGAAGCTTGGTGACAGGGAAGGAAAGTCAGCCCCAGCATTTT
>TRBV7-2|-|TRBD2|TRBJ2-5
CASSRTSGRQETQYF
TGTGCCAGCAGCAGGACTAGCGGGAGGCAAGAGACCCAGTACTTC
>TRBV21-1|few|-|TRBJ2-3
CASSNTGTGLPNADTQYF
TGTGCCAGCAGCAATACGGGGACTGGTCTCCCAAACGCAGATACGCAGTATTTT
>TRBV6-5|once|TRBD1|TRBJ1-2
CASSYSGQNHGYTF
TGTGCCAGCAGTTACTCGGGACAGAATCATGGCTACACCTTC
>TRBV6-5|once|TRBD1|TRBJ2-1
CASQGTDYNEQFF
TGTGCCAGCCAAGGGACAGACTACAATGAGCAGTTCTTC
>TRBV20-1|-|-|TRBJ2-6
CSASPRQLSGANVLTF
TGCAGTGCTAGTCCTCGACAACTCTCTGGGGCCAACGTCCTGACTTTC
>TRBV2|-|-|TRBJ1-1
CASRSSIDRYTEAFF
TGTGCCAGCAGATCAAGCATAGACAGGTACACTGAAGCTTTCTTT
>TRBV19|-|TRBD2|TRBJ2-1
CASSIDGLSSGRNEQFF
TGTGCCAGTAGTATTGATGGACTGAGTAGCGGGAGGAATGAGCAGTTCTTC